Each of the 27 T cell receptor beta chains below was sequenced from the same sample in a study of cytomegalovirus exposure and HLA in healthy donors. The PCR contained 60 Vbeta and 13 Jbeta primers. Assay: immunoSEQ multiplex PCR; the TCRdb copy retains only in-frame clones and omits some. The data contain more than 100,000 clones, roughly 9.6% of them seen just once; the ten biggest clones take up roughly 7.2%. Sequenced material: PBMCs. These receptors were collected from a woman in her thirties or forties in good health and CMV-seropositive.

The chain links TRBV4-1 to TRBJ1-2; 7 bases fit TRBD1. The CDR3 sequence is 15 residues long. With V trimmed by 2 bases and J by 1 base, 4 bases remained unmatched. The germline V gene encodes CDR1 MGHRA and CDR2 YSYEKL. The CDR3 nucleotides read TGCGCCAGCAGCCAACAAGGACAGGATAACTATGGCTACACCTTC. Its protein product is CASSQQGQDNYGYTF.

This clone was found a few times. CDR3: CASSEGTAVYGYTF. The CDR3 DNA sequence: TGTGCCAGCAGTGAGGGGACAGCAGTCTATGGCTACACCTTC. The rearrangement uses TRBV6-1 and TRBJ1-2, with 7 bases lining up with TRBD1. The length of the CDR3 is 14 residues. Germline CDR1 MNHNS, CDR2 SASEGT. After removal of 3 bases from V and 4 bases from J, the junction contained 5 bases not matched to a gene.

The rearrangement joins TRBV5-1 to TRBJ1-2; TRBD1 agrees at 7 bases. CDR3 length: 14 amino acids. The V segment lost 1 base and the J segment 8 bases; nucleotides outside the gene matches: 8. Germline V gene data show CDR1 as SGHRS and CDR2 as YFSETQ. The CDR3 protein is CASSLWTGNEGYTF. The CDR3 DNA is TGCGCCAGCAGCTTGTGGACAGGCAACGAGGGCTACACCTTC. Looking up the rest from reference TRBV5-1 and TRBJ1-2 gives the full variable domain: KAGVTQTPRYLIKTRGQQVTLSCSPISGHRSVSWYQQTPGQGLQFLFEYFSETQRNKGNFPGRFSGRQFSNSRSEMNVSTLELGDSALYLCASSLWTGNEGYTFGSGTRLTVV.

A few counts support this clone. DNA of the CDR3: TGCGCCAGCAGCGCGACAGCACCCGGGGAGACCCAGTACTTC. This gives the protein CASSATAPGETQYF. This chain joins TRBV5-1 and TRBJ2-5; weak D call: TRBD1 (5 bases). This CDR3 has 14 residues. V lost 4 bases and J lost 5, with 15 bases in between. Germline values: CDR1 SGHRS, CDR2 YFSETQ.

A few counts support this clone. The rearrangement links TRBV7-3 to TRBJ2-1; maybe TRBD2 (5 bases). V lost 1 base to trimming and J lost 9 bases, with 16 bases between them. CDR3 size: 15 residues. CDR1 is SGHTA and CDR2 is FQGTGA in the germline V gene. The CDR3 here is CASSLNGVGAGEQFF. CDR3 bases: TGTGCCAGCAGCTTAAATGGGGTAGGCGCGGGTGAGCAGTTCTTC. The whole variable domain, remainder taken from reference TRBV7-3 and TRBJ2-1, is GAGVSQTPSNKVTEKGKYVELRCDPISGHTALYWYRQSLGQGPEFLIYFQGTGAADDSGLPNDRFFAVRPEGSVSTLKIQRTERGDSAVYLCASSLNGVGAGEQFFGPGTRLTVL.

V usage is TRBV7-9 and J usage is TRBJ1-6; D may be TRBD1 (6 bases). The CDR3 sequence is 15 residues long. Germline CDR1 is SEHNR and CDR2 is FQNEAQ (reference sequence). Between the trimmed V and J ends, which lost 1 base and 10 bases, there was a span of 14 bases. CDR3 coding DNA: TGTGCCAGCAGCTTAGGCGGCAGGGGCGAGTCACCCCTCCACTTT. This sequence encodes CASSLGGRGESPLHF.

The chain recombines TRBV29-1 with TRBJ2-5; D perhaps matches TRBD1 (5 bases). The CDR3 spans 13 residues. The ends were cut back, 4 bases at V and 5 bases at J, with 14 bases in the middle. Per the germline V gene, CDR1 is SQVTM and CDR2 is ANQGSEA. The CDR3 DNA reads as TGCAGCGTTGCCAGCTGGGGCGCGGAGACCCAGTACTTC. Its protein is CSVASWGAETQYF.

This clone has more than one count but fewer than ten. J is TRBJ2-6 and V is TRBV6-5; 10 bases map to TRBD1. Germline trimming cut 9 bases from V and 0 bases from J; bases unmatched to any gene: 2. Per germline, CDR1 MNHEY and CDR2 SVGAGI. This CDR3 has 15 residues. For the CDR3, the DNA is TGTGCCAGTCGGACAGGGGGCTCTGGGGCCAACGTCCTGACTTTC. Protein: CASRTGGSGANVLTF.

This clone was counted a few times. CDR3 nucleotide sequence: TGTGCCACCAGATCACAGAATTCACCCCTCCACTTT. Translating it yields CATRSQNSPLHF. V and J are TRBV15 and TRBJ1-6; D is ambiguous. CDR1 LNHNV and CDR2 YYDKDF come from the germline V gene (reference sequence). Trimming took 6 bases from V and 7 from J, leaving 7 bases between them. The CDR3 length is 12 residues.

The CDR3 DNA reads TGTGCCAGCAGCCCACTTCCAACCCATATGACAGATTTGAACACTGAAGCTTTCTTT. Translated: CASSPLPTHMTDLNTEAFF. This chain uses TRBV7-6 with TRBJ1-1; a possible D gene is TRBD1 (5 bases). From germline, CDR1 is SGHVS and CDR2 FNYEAQ. V lost 5 bases and J 0 bases, leaving 25 bases between the germline ends. The CDR3 consists of 19 residues.

The V call is TRBV6-5, the J call TRBJ1-5; D is uncertain. With 0 bases removed from V and 6 bases from J, the gap between germline ends came to 6 bases. CDR3 length: 13 residues. Germline-derived CDR1 and CDR2 are MNHEY and SVGAGI. CDR3 coding DNA: TGTGCCAGCAGTTACTCGGAGGGTCAGCCCCAGCATTTT. This encodes CASSYSEGQPQHF.

The V and J genes are TRBV7-6 and TRBJ2-1; 11 bases fit TRBD2. The CDR3 is 15 residues long. V lost 6 bases to trimming and J lost 7 bases; unmatched junction nucleotides: 8. Germline CDR1 SGHVS, CDR2 FNYEAQ. CDR3 loop: CASSFLAGGSNEQFF. DNA for the CDR3: TGTGCCAGCAGTTTTCTAGCGGGGGGTTCAAATGAGCAGTTCTTC.

This clone was detected only a few times. This chain uses TRBV6-5 with TRBJ2-5, with TRBD1 matching over 7 bases. The CDR3 covers 14 residues. With 6 bases clipped from V and 5 bases from J, the junction kept 9 bases outside the gene matches. CDR1 is MNHEY, CDR2 SVGAGI, per germline. CDR3 protein: CASSRDRSWETQYF. In DNA form, the CDR3 reads TGTGCCAGCAGCCGGGACAGATCTTGGGAGACCCAGTACTTC.

The genes are TRBV2 and TRBJ1-4; tentatively, D is TRBD1 (5 bases). V was cut by 4 bases and J by 0 bases, with 12 bases left in between. Germline loops: CDR1 SNHLY, CDR2 FYNNEI. The CDR3 runs to 16 residues. The CDR3 nucleotides are TGTGCCAGCAGTGTTGAAGGGGCGGCAACTAATGAAAAACTGTTTTTT. Translating it yields CASSVEGAATNEKLFF. Drawing the rest from reference TRBV2 and TRBJ1-4, the complete variable domain is EPEVTQTPSHQVTQMGQEVILRCVPISNHLYFYWYRQILGQKVEFLVSFYNNEISEKSEIFDDQFSVERPDGSNFTLKIRSTKLEDSAMYFCASSVEGAATNEKLFFGSGTQLSVL.

The chain is built from TRBV2 and TRBJ2-3; D is undetermined. V lost 7 bases and J lost 5, with 10 bases in between. CDR3 size: 12 residues. Germline assignment: CDR1 SNHLY and CDR2 FYNNEI. The CDR3 nucleotides are TGTGCCAGCAATAAGCGTGAAGATACGCAGTATTTT. This translates into CASNKREDTQYF.

This clone has more than one count but fewer than ten. The gene calls are TRBV5-1 and TRBJ2-7; D remains unclear. Trimming pared 3 bases from V and 0 bases from J, leaving 7 bases between. The CDR3 totals 13 residues. Germline loops: CDR1 SGHRS, CDR2 YFSETQ. The CDR3: CASSSGSSYEQYF. CDR3 in DNA: TGCGCCAGCAGCTCCGGGTCCTCCTACGAGCAGTACTTC.

The rearrangement links TRBV12-5 to TRBJ2-2; D is unresolved. Per the germline V gene, CDR1 is LGHNT and CDR2 is FRNRAP. Trimming stripped 0 bases from V and 8 bases from J, with 4 bases between. This CDR3 comprises 12 residues. As DNA, the CDR3 is TGTGCTAGTGGTTTGGTAACTGGGGAGCTGTTTTTT. Its protein is CASGLVTGELFF.

This clone was detected only a few times. The chain joins TRBV5-1 to TRBJ2-7; 8 bases agree with TRBD1. CDR1 and CDR2 (germline): SGHRS, YFSETQ. The CDR3 consists of 15 residues. J was trimmed by 5 bases and V by 2 bases; bases with no gene match: 9. CDR3 loop: CASSFPNRGSDEQYF. DNA for the CDR3: TGCGCCAGCAGCTTTCCTAACAGGGGGTCGGACGAGCAGTACTTC.

This clone was seen a few times. This chain links TRBV9 with TRBJ1-2, with 11 positions matching TRBD1. The germline V gene encodes CDR1 SGDLS and CDR2 YYNGEE. V lost 3 bases to trimming and J lost 7 bases; unmatched junction nucleotides: 8. This CDR3 has 15 residues. CDR3 sequence: CASSATGQGVSGYTF. The CDR3 DNA follows: TGTGCCAGCAGCGCCACGGGACAGGGGGTTAGTGGCTACACCTTC.

The chain recombines TRBV29-1 with TRBJ2-3, with 8 bases fitting TRBD1. V lost 7 bases and J lost 1; bases outside the gene matches: 7. Germline V lookup: CDR1 SQVTM, CDR2 ANQGSEA. The CDR3 has 14 residues. CDR3 protein: CSAKTGVRTDTQYF. Here the CDR3 DNA reads TGCAGCGCAAAGACAGGGGTCCGCACAGATACGCAGTATTTT.

This chain links TRBV5-8 with TRBJ1-4, with D possibly being TRBD1 (6 bases). Looked up from germline, CDR1 is SGHTS and CDR2 is YDEGEE. Trimming pared 4 bases from V and 0 bases from J, leaving 13 bases between. This CDR3 spans 16 amino acids. CDR3 sequence reads: CASSTKRTATNEKLFF. In nucleotides, the CDR3 is TGTGCCAGCAGCACGAAAAGGACAGCAACTAATGAAAAACTGTTTTTT.

The chain combines TRBV6-5 with TRBJ1-1, with TRBD1 matching 10 bases. Per germline, CDR1 MNHEY and CDR2 SVGAGI. The CDR3 is 15 residues long. The V gene end was trimmed by 7 bases and the J gene end by 0 bases; junction bases not matched to a gene: 5. The CDR3 is CASTLTGGMNTEAFF. In DNA form, the CDR3 reads TGTGCCAGCACCCTGACAGGGGGCATGAACACTGAAGCTTTCTTT.

This CDR3 reads CASSPRPAGFTDTQYF. The CDR3 DNA sequence: TGTGCCAGCAGTCCCCGACCAGCGGGGTTCACAGATACGCAGTATTTT. The genes are TRBV27 and TRBJ2-3, with TRBD2 matching 7 bases. The ends lost 5 bases at V and 2 bases at J; junction bases unmatched: 10. The CDR3 totals 16 residues. The germline V gene encodes CDR1 MNHEY and CDR2 SMNVEV (reference sequence).

This clone was counted only a few times. The chain has TRBV6-6 and TRBJ2-7; 8 bases line up with TRBD1. V gave up 5 bases and J gave up 5 bases; unmatched junction bases: 5. This CDR3 is 13 amino acids long. CDR1 MNHNY and CDR2 SVGAGI come from the germline V gene (reference sequence). The CDR3 sequence is CASSSLTGDEQYF. The CDR3 DNA follows: TGTGCCAGCAGTAGCCTGACAGGGGACGAGCAGTACTTC.

The chain employs TRBV14 and TRBJ2-6; weak D call: TRBD1 (5 bases). V lost 1 base to trimming and J lost 0 bases, with 10 bases between them. Per germline, CDR1 SGHDN and CDR2 FVKESK. There are 17 residues in the CDR3. This chain's CDR3 is CASSQAPRVSGANVLTF. CDR3 nucleotides: TGTGCCAGCAGCCAAGCCCCCAGGGTCTCTGGGGCCAACGTCCTGACTTTC. Together with reference TRBV14 and TRBJ2-6, the CDR3 gives the full variable domain: EAGVTQFPSHSVIEKGQTVTLRCDPISGHDNLYWYRRVMGKEIKFLLHFVKESKQDESGMPNNRFLAERTGGTYSTLKVQPAELEDSGVYFCASSQAPRVSGANVLTFGAGSRLTVL.

For this clone: The junction shows a germline mismatch at one end, possibly a read error. The CDR3: CASSVNRAGNKPQHF. For the CDR3, the DNA is TGTGCCAGCAGTGTTAACAGGGCGGGCAATAAGCCCCAGCATTTT. The chain recombines TRBV6-1 with TRBJ1-5, with TRBD1 as a possible D gene (6 bases). The CDR3 is made up of 15 amino acids. CDR1 and CDR2 from the germline V gene are MNHNS and SASEGT.

This clone turned up a few times. The DNA for the CDR3 is TGCGCCAGCAGCCGCCTTGGGACAGGGGCTGAAGCTTTCTTT. Amino acids: CASSRLGTGAEAFF. The chain links TRBV5-1 to TRBJ1-1; 10 bases are a match to TRBD1. CDR3 length equals 14 residues. With V trimmed by 4 bases and J by 6 bases, 6 bases remained unmatched. The germline V gene encodes CDR1 SGHRS and CDR2 YFSETQ.